The entry below gives a single T cell receptor beta chain sequence along with its context. Its specificity is unknown. The method was immunoSEQ multiplex PCR; TCRdb's version includes in-frame clones alone and lacks a portion of them. The top ten clones hold approximately 3.1% of a sample with about 260,000 clones, 90% of them seen once. These data are taken from a study of cytomegalovirus exposure and HLA in healthy donors. The study, taken as a whole, reports: The investigators catalogued 150 or so TCR beta chains as cytomegalovirus-associated.

From the roughly 110-subject validation cohort, which was separate from the roughly 610-subject first cohort, the donors were drawn. Germline V gives CDR1 MGHRA, CDR2 YSYEKL. Trimming took off 0 bases at V and 10 bases at J, with 18 bases between the two ends. The CDR3 totals 15 residues. What was sequenced was PBMCs. This TCR derives from a woman in her thirties in good health and CMV-seronegative. This chain links TRBV4-1 with TRBJ1-1; possibly TRBD1 for D (6 bases). CDR3 amino acids: CASSQDSTGGWAAFF. CDR3 DNA: TGCGCCAGCAGCCAAGATAGCACCGGGGGCTGGGCAGCTTTCTTT.